This entry concerns a single TCR beta chain. No antigen is known for it. No base quality information exists; no much larger clone differs at one position. Whole blood was collected in K2EDTA tubes by collaborating institutions according to the institutions' own protocols. Collaborator samples were shipped for TCRbeta analysis as frozen whole blood, isolated PBMCs, or DNA extracted from either sample type. The cysteine opens and the phenylalanine closes a CDR3 of 20 amino acids. The read is trimmed to its CDR3 DNA, 60 bases read in frame from base 1. Via the germline V gene, CDR1 is MGHRA and CDR2 YSYEKL. Trimming takes 4 bases from V and 0 bases from J, and the germline ends sit 22 bases apart. TCRbeta CDR3 regions were amplified from genomic DNA by means of the immunoSEQ Assay, a bias-controlled multiplex PCR. As for how the authors treated the data: The number of nucleated cells in each sample was estimated from the amplification of reference gene primers within the assay. To quantify the absolute abundance of each unique TCRbeta CDR3 rearrangement, sequence reads were collapsed and filtered. For each sample, productive Simpson clonality was calculated as the square root of Simpson's diversity index over productive rearrangements. This is the immuneACCESS table as TCRdb keeps it, with only in-frame sequences that have V and J called. A part of the clones is gone; compared with another copy, unresolved V genes explain less than half, and the rest is unexplained. From that table come the V and J calls and clone size; the DNA was used to work out D and trimming. The sample table shows 350,000 to 450,000 clones, and 85% are seen once. The top ten clones comprise 3.5% to 4% of the sample.

The data belong to a study of blood T cell repertoires in COVID-19 (dated by TCRdb to the early 2020s). Some background on the complete study: Samples covering the acute and convalescent phases of COVID-19 were provided by collaborators in the United States, Italy and Spain. The prospective study material was composed of cDNA or gDNA derived from T cells, B-cell-depleted T cells, or PBMCs. Subjects who had been exposed to COVID-19, were actively infected with it, or had recovered from it provided the deeply sampled blood TCRbeta repertoires that made up the dataset. The repertoires were made available in a free public database intended to serve as a resource for research on the immune response to SARS-CoV-2. Samples came from the ongoing ImmuneRACE study (first 160 participants) plus 1,254 subjects from 6 global collaborators. A de-identified subject ID, COVID-19 status, age in years and sex were almost always included in the sample metadata. Where available, HLA class I and class II types were obtained from metadata supplied by the sample provider rather than from assay-based typing. Broader findings and caveats from the paper: The amount of clinical and demographic metadata varied by source and participant and was provided uncurated.

The sequencing input was peripheral blood. The receptor was isolated from a woman in her late teens or twenties with acute or convalescent COVID-19. The chain employs TRBV4-1 and TRBJ2-6, and possibly TRBD1, on 6 matching bases. In nucleotides, the sequence is TGCGCCAGCAGCCCAGGGCCAGTGGGCAGGGGACGCTCTGGGGCCAACGTCCTGACTTTC. The translation is CASSPGPVGRGRSGANVLTF.